This T cell receptor (beta chain) was recovered during a study of T-cell memory formation after mild COVID-19. This clonotype was detected ten times or more. Each CDR3 protein gets one entry after TCRdb re-called the 5' RACE reads with MiXCR. Counted here are 500,000 to 600,000 distinct CDR3 sequences, about 20% occurring once; the ten biggest clones make up around 13%. Germline CDR1 and CDR2: DFQATT and SNEGSKA (reference sequence). This CDR3 comprises 13 residues. V shed 4 bases and J 5 bases; nucleotides not matched to a gene: 3. The receptor's source is an adult woman who had mild COVID-19 (a few samples of this study predate the infection). Cell type and time point are not known. Sequences were obtained from PBMCs or a T cell subset sorted from them (not recorded which). The rearrangement uses TRBV20-1 and TRBJ2-3; 10 bases fit TRBD2. DNA for the CDR3: TGCAGTGCTATACCTAGCGGGAGAGATACGCAGTATTTT. As protein: CSAIPSGRDTQYF.